This T cell receptor beta chain was observed in a study of neoadjuvant nivolumab and ipilimumab in lung cancer. Study outcomes and limitations: Higher pretherapy blood TCR richness went with higher resected-tumor richness. Only a single major-pathologic-response sample was available for clonality analysis.

Trimming stripped 7 bases from V and 7 bases from J, with 13 bases between. This CDR3 has 12 amino acids. Germline assignment: CDR1 MDHEN and CDR2 SYDVKM. Method: immunoSEQ multiplex PCR; TCRdb's copy keeps in-frame clones and lacks some. The data show 40,000 or so clones, roughly 89% seen once. In regard to this clone: Its antigen is unidentified.

The source material was peripheral blood, sampled before neoadjuvant nivolumab, alone or with ipilimumab. V is TRBV28 and J is TRBJ1-2; D is perhaps TRBD1 (6 bases). This TCR was recovered from an adult with non-small cell lung cancer. The CDR3 region has the DNA TGTGCCAGCACGGGGGGGCCCGGTGGCTACACCTTC. Translation: CASTGGPGGYTF.